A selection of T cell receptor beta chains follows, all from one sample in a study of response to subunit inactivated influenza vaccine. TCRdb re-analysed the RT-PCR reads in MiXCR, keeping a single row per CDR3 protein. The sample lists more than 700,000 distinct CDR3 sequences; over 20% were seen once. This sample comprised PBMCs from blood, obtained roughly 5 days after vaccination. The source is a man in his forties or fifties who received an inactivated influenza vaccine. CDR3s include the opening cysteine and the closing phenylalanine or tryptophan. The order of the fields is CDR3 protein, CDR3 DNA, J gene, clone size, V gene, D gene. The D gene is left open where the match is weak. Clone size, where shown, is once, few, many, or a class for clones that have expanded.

CASSPPTAGTYGEQYF,TGTGCCAGCAGCCCTCCGACGGCAGGGACGTATGGCGAGCAGTACTTC,TRBJ2-7,-,TRBV9,-
CASSTGQVMSTDTQYF,TGTGCCAGCAGTACTGGACAGGTTATGAGTACAGATACGCAGTATTTT,TRBJ2-3,-,TRBV27,TRBD1
CASSLRAGGSDTQYF,TGTGCCAGCAGCTTAAGGGCGGGGGGCTCAGATACGCAGTATTTT,TRBJ2-3,-,TRBV7-2,TRBD2
CASSVATGLGEETQYF,TGTGCCAGCAGCGTAGCTACGGGACTAGGGGAAGAGACCCAGTACTTC,TRBJ2-5,many,TRBV9,TRBD2
CASSVTGENIQYF,TGTGCCAGCAGCGTTACAGGGGAAAACATTCAGTACTTC,TRBJ2-4,few,TRBV2,TRBD1
CASSPLADRGTDTQYF,TGTGCCAGCAGCCCACTAGCGGACCGCGGCACGGATACGCAGTATTTT,TRBJ2-3,-,TRBV12-3/TRBV12-4,TRBD2
CASSSDGYVTGLFF,TGCGCCAGCAGTTCCGACGGGTATGTGACGGGACTGTTTTTT,TRBJ1-4,-,TRBV5-1,-
CASSTRQGSYNEQFF,TGTGCCAGCAGCACCAGACAGGGATCTTACAATGAGCAGTTCTTC,TRBJ2-1,-,TRBV9,TRBD1
CASSGGSGTANEKLFF,TGTGCCAGCAGCGGGGGGTCCGGGACAGCTAATGAAAAACTGTTTTTT,TRBJ1-4,-,TRBV5-4,TRBD1
CSAQPPGGQFF,TGCAGCGCCCAACCCCCGGGGGGACAGTTCTTC,TRBJ2-1,few,TRBV29-1,TRBD2
CASSLAGTSNYEQYF,TGCGCCAGCAGCTTGGCCGGGACTAGCAACTACGAGCAGTACTTC,TRBJ2-7,many,TRBV5-1,TRBD2
CASRRSGAGTNQETQYF,TGTGCCAGCAGGCGATCGGGAGCGGGGACTAACCAAGAGACCCAGTACTTC,TRBJ2-5,-,TRBV25-1,TRBD2
CASSVGSQNTGELFF,TGTGCCAGCAGCGTAGGTAGCCAGAACACCGGGGAGCTGTTTTTT,TRBJ2-2,-,TRBV9,-
CASSQIQGSEEAFF,TGCGCCAGCAGCCAAATCCAGGGGTCCGAGGAAGCTTTCTTT,TRBJ1-1,few,TRBV4-3,-
CASSIPTGYNGETQYF,TGTGCCAGCAGCATACCGACAGGCTACAATGGGGAGACCCAGTACTTC,TRBJ2-5,few,TRBV7-2,-
CASSHRGEKLFF,TGTGCCAGCAGCCACAGGGGAGAAAAACTGTTTTTT,TRBJ1-4,few,TRBV5-5,TRBD1
CASSPVGSGTTISYEQYF,TGTGCCAGCAGCCCCGTCGGTTCAGGGACCACTATCTCCTACGAGCAGTACTTC,TRBJ2-7,few,TRBV7-6,-
CSGRGGKTNEKLFF,TGCAGTGGTAGGGGGGGCAAGACTAATGAAAAACTGTTTTTT,TRBJ1-4,-,TRBV20-1,-
CASSRGQTGWSGELFF,TGTGCCAGCAGCCGTGGACAGACAGGTTGGAGCGGGGAGCTGTTTTTT,TRBJ2-2,-,TRBV3-1,-
CASSTSGSSTDTQYF,TGTGCCAGCAGTACCAGTGGGAGCTCGACAGATACGCAGTATTTT,TRBJ2-3,-,TRBV6-1,-
CASSYGGSAGNTIYF,TGTGCCAGCAGTTACGGGGGATCAGCTGGAAACACCATATATTTT,TRBJ1-3,-,TRBV12-3/TRBV12-4,-
CASSLVAAQETQYF,TGTGCCAGCAGCTTAGTGGCAGCCCAAGAGACCCAGTACTTC,TRBJ2-5,-,TRBV11-2,-
CSARAGAPNTEAFF,TGCAGTGCTAGGGCAGGGGCTCCGAACACTGAAGCTTTCTTT,TRBJ1-1,few,TRBV20-1,-
CASSQTSGSIGTQYF,TGTGCCAGCAGCCAGACTAGCGGGAGTATCGGGACGCAGTATTTT,TRBJ2-3,-,TRBV7-7,TRBD2
CASSPGQGVYNEQFF,TGCGCCAGCAGCCCTGGACAGGGGGTTTACAATGAGCAGTTCTTC,TRBJ2-1,many,TRBV5-1,TRBD1
CASSPYAGAPGANVLTF,TGTGCCAGCTCACCGTACGCGGGGGCCCCTGGGGCCAACGTCCTGACTTTC,TRBJ2-6,-,TRBV18,-
CASSSAGTGLSYEQYF,TGCGCCAGCAGCTCCGCAGGGACAGGCCTCTCCTACGAGCAGTACTTC,TRBJ2-7,many,TRBV5-1,TRBD1
CASSLGISYEQYF,TGCGCCAGCAGCTTGGGGATCTCCTACGAGCAGTACTTC,TRBJ2-7,many,TRBV5-1,-
CASSFGGGHTDTQYF,TGTGCCAGCAGCTTCGGGGGAGGGCACACAGATACGCAGTATTTT,TRBJ2-3,-,TRBV7-3,TRBD2
CSANRARYNEQFF,TGCAGCGCCAACAGGGCTAGGTACAATGAGCAGTTCTTC,TRBJ2-1,few,TRBV29-1,-
CASSFDNQETQYF,TGTGCCAGCAGCTTCGACAACCAAGAGACCCAGTACTTC,TRBJ2-5,many,TRBV11-2,-
CASSQGLANNEQFF,TGCGCCAGCAGCCAAGGTCTAGCGAACAATGAGCAGTTCTTC,TRBJ2-1,-,TRBV4-3,-
CASSFDSGGLAGTQYF,TGTGCCAGCAGCTTCGATAGCGGGGGGCTAGCCGGGACCCAGTACTTC,TRBJ2-5,-,TRBV3-1,TRBD2
CATSRDLTTSAQETQYF,TGTGCCACCAGCAGAGATCTCACGACTAGCGCCCAAGAGACCCAGTACTTC,TRBJ2-5,few,TRBV15,TRBD2
CASSLGPRESDTQYF,TGTGCCAGCAGCTTGGGACCCAGGGAGTCAGATACGCAGTATTTT,TRBJ2-3,few,TRBV5-6,-
CSAVGSSYNEQFF,TGCAGTGCCGTGGGTAGCTCCTACAATGAGCAGTTCTTC,TRBJ2-1,-,TRBV20-1,-
CSVEDRSGSSYNEQFF,TGCAGCGTTGAAGATAGAAGCGGGAGTTCCTACAATGAGCAGTTCTTC,TRBJ2-1,-,TRBV29-1,TRBD2
CAISGGRGGYEQYF,TGTGCCATCAGTGGTGGGCGGGGTGGCTACGAGCAGTACTTC,TRBJ2-7,-,TRBV10-3,-
CASSESGTGGNEQFF,TGTGCCAGCAGCGAATCCGGGACAGGGGGGAATGAGCAGTTCTTC,TRBJ2-1,few,TRBV7-3,TRBD1
CSAEVGGASETQYF,TGCAGTGCCGAAGTGGGGGGGGCCTCAGAGACCCAGTACTTC,TRBJ2-5,many,TRBV20-1,-
CASRRQDEAFF,TGTGCCAGCAGGAGGCAGGACGAAGCTTTCTTT,TRBJ1-1,-,TRBV7-9,-
CASSVNRGLEEKLFF,TGTGCCAGCAGTGTTAACAGGGGGCTAGAAGAAAAACTGTTTTTT,TRBJ1-4,-,TRBV2,TRBD1
CASSFKLRPYEQYF,TGTGCCAGCAGTTTTAAACTCAGGCCCTACGAGCAGTACTTC,TRBJ2-7,-,TRBV27,-
CASSHGQLIYGYTF,TGTGCCAGCAGCCATGGACAGCTGATCTATGGCTACACCTTC,TRBJ1-2,once,TRBV7-9,-
CASSPGTEPFF,TGTGCCAGCAGTCCCGGGACAGAACCGTTCTTC,TRBJ2-1,-,TRBV2,TRBD1
CASSLQQSSYEQYF,TGTGCCAGCAGCTTACAGCAGTCCTCCTACGAGCAGTACTTC,TRBJ2-7,-,TRBV7-9,-
CASSSTSGGYEQYF,TGTGCCAGCTCATCGACTAGCGGGGGATACGAGCAGTACTTC,TRBJ2-7,-,TRBV18,TRBD2
CASSYFFPGTTVHYGYTF,TGTGCCAGCAGTTACTTTTTCCCCGGGACCACCGTGCACTATGGCTACACCTTC,TRBJ1-2,few,TRBV6-5,-
CASSSALPYEQYF,TGTGCCAGCAGTTCAGCTTTACCCTACGAGCAGTACTTC,TRBJ2-7,few,TRBV12-3/TRBV12-4,-
CSVEKRNTDTQYF,TGCAGCGTTGAGAAGCGGAACACAGATACGCAGTATTTT,TRBJ2-3,-,TRBV29-1,-
CASSQDRVRNSPLHF,TGTGCCAGCAGCCAAGACAGGGTCAGGAATTCACCCCTCCACTTT,TRBJ1-6,-,TRBV4-2,-
CASRAGQGSYNEQFF,TGTGCCAGCAGGGCAGGACAGGGCTCCTACAATGAGCAGTTCTTC,TRBJ2-1,-,TRBV12-3/TRBV12-4,TRBD1
CASSYSGRGRGETQYF,TGTGCCAGCAGTTACTCGGGGCGGGGTCGAGGGGAGACCCAGTACTTC,TRBJ2-5,many,TRBV6-5,-
CASSQTPSGGIGRAQFF,TGTGCCAGCAGCCAAACCCCTAGCGGGGGGATCGGCCGCGCGCAGTTCTTC,TRBJ2-1,few,TRBV4-2,TRBD2
CSAMRANTEAFF,TGCAGTGCTATGAGGGCCAACACTGAAGCTTTCTTT,TRBJ1-1,few,TRBV20-1,-
CSVATQGETQYF,TGCAGCGTTGCTACTCAAGGGGAGACCCAGTACTTC,TRBJ2-5,few,TRBV29-1,-
CASSLAITNEGHYTGELFF,TGCGCCAGCAGCCTCGCTATAACCAATGAAGGACACTACACCGGGGAGCTGTTTTTT,TRBJ2-2,few,TRBV4-3,-